This T cell receptor beta chain was recorded in a study of blood T cell repertoires in COVID-19. CDR1 is SGHRS, CDR2 YFSETQ, per germline. V lost 0 bases to trimming and J lost 3 bases, with 12 bases between them. The CDR3 runs to 15 residues. Clones were sequenced by immunoSEQ multiplex PCR, and TCRdb holds only the in-frame ones, with some missing. The sample records 180,000 or so clones, around 88% being singletons. V usage is TRBV5-1 and J usage is TRBJ2-5; D remains ambiguous. This sequence originates from a woman aged 45 to 65 in a cohort exposed to, infected with or recovered from COVID-19 (not recorded which). Sequenced: PBMCs or T cells enriched from blood (not recorded which). CDR3 bases: TGCGCCAGCAGCTTGGGGTTGAGAGGAGAAGAGACCCAGTACTTC. This sequence encodes CASSLGLRGEETQYF.